These 25 T cell receptor beta chains originate from one sample sequenced in a study of T cell responses to AZD1222 COVID-19 vaccine. Some clones are missing from TCRdb's copy, which holds only in-frame ones; the method was immunoSEQ multiplex PCR. The sample has 70,000 to 80,000 clones, 70% to 90% seen once; the top ten hold about 2.4%. Material: peripheral blood, obtained on day 0 of AZD1222 vaccination. The receptors were gathered from an adult in good health.

The J gene is TRBJ1-4, the V gene TRBV4-3, with unresolved D. The ends were cut back, 0 bases at V and 0 bases at J, with 14 bases in the middle. Germline V gene data show CDR1 as LGHNA and CDR2 as YSLEER. The CDR3 consists of 18 residues. In nucleotides, the CDR3 is TGCGCCAGCAGCCAAGACCCCCAGAGCCTTGCAACTAATGAAAAACTGTTTTTT. It yields the protein CASSQDPQSLATNEKLFF.

The chain employs TRBV7-2 and TRBJ1-1; the match to TRBD1 covers 9 bases. The CDR3 runs 14 residues. The V gene's germline CDR1 is SGHTA and CDR2 FQGNSA. Unmatched junction bases numbered 9, after V lost 5 bases and J lost 8 bases. CDR3 residues: CASSTGQGRYEAFF. CDR3 coding DNA: TGTGCCAGCAGCACTGGACAGGGGCGATACGAAGCTTTCTTT.

The chain links TRBV27 to TRBJ2-1; the D gene is possibly TRBD2 (5 bases). Germline loops: CDR1 MNHEY, CDR2 SMNVEV (reference sequence). The CDR3 length is 12 residues. V was shortened by 6 bases and J by 5 bases, with 8 bases between the two germline ends. In nucleotides, the CDR3 is TGTGCCAGCAGCCCACTAGACAATGAGCAGTTCTTC. Translating gives CASSPLDNEQFF.

This chain joins TRBV5-6 and TRBJ1-1; TRBD1 matches at 8 bases. Germline V lookup: CDR1 SGHDT, CDR2 YYEEEE. With 2 bases clipped from V and 3 bases from J, the junction kept 9 bases outside the gene matches. CDR3 size: 16 residues. DNA for the CDR3: TGTGCCAGCAGCTTAAGGAAGACAGGGGATCACACTGAAGCTTTCTTT. Translating it yields CASSLRKTGDHTEAFF.

This clone appeared a few times. The chain combines TRBV4-1 with TRBJ1-5, with unresolved D. The CDR3 consists of 14 residues. Trimming pared 5 bases from V and 1 base from J, leaving 9 bases between. Germline V CDR1 and CDR2: MGHRA, YSYEKL. CDR3 region: CASSSRQSNQPQHF. CDR3 nucleotide sequence: TGCGCCAGCAGCTCCCGTCAGAGCAATCAGCCCCAGCATTTT.

A few counts support this clone. This chain joins TRBV5-1 and TRBJ2-3; 15 bases agree with TRBD2. The V gene end was trimmed by 4 bases and the J gene end by 11 bases; junction bases not matched to a gene: 5. Germline CDR1 and CDR2: SGHRS and YFSETQ. The CDR3 contains 14 residues. CDR3 sequence reads: CASSPGLAGGGQYF. The DNA for the CDR3 is TGCGCCAGCAGCCCGGGACTAGCGGGAGGAGGGCAGTATTTT.

The genes are TRBV20-1 and TRBJ2-1; 7 bases are a match to TRBD2. V lost 3 bases, J lost 3 bases, and 5 bases stayed unmatched. Germline V gene lookup returns CDR1 DFQATT and CDR2 SNEGSKA (reference sequence). The CDR3 loop spans 14 amino acids. Here the CDR3 reads CSASVSGFYNEQFF. In DNA form, the CDR3 reads TGCAGTGCTAGTGTTAGCGGGTTCTACAATGAGCAGTTCTTC.

The gene calls are TRBV10-3 and TRBJ2-7, with 12 bases identical to TRBD2. The germline gives CDR1 ENHRY, CDR2 SYGVKD. Germline trimming cut 5 bases from V and 2 bases from J; bases unmatched to any gene: 13. The CDR3 covers 18 residues. CDR3 residues: CAISSGTSGPRTTYEQYF. The CDR3 region has the DNA TGTGCCATCAGTTCCGGGACTAGCGGGCCCCGCACAACCTACGAGCAGTACTTC.

The rearrangement links TRBV7-2 to TRBJ2-3; 11 bases are shared with TRBD2. This CDR3 has 17 residues. The ends lost 5 bases at V and 4 bases at J; junction bases unmatched: 11. From germline, CDR1 is SGHTA and CDR2 FQGNSA. In nucleotides, the CDR3 is TGTGCCAGCAGCCCCCCCTTAGCGGGAGGGAGAGCAGATACGCAGTATTTT. It yields the protein CASSPPLAGGRADTQYF.

J is TRBJ2-7 and V is TRBV2, with 8 bases that match TRBD2. The CDR3 totals 15 residues. The trim removed 4 bases at V and 1 base at J, leaving 6 bases unmatched. Germline CDR1 and CDR2: SNHLY and FYNNEI. The CDR3: CASSVGLAGSYEQYF. CDR3 nucleotides: TGTGCCAGCAGTGTAGGTCTAGCGGGTTCCTACGAGCAGTACTTC. Using reference TRBV2 and TRBJ2-7 for the parts outside the CDR3, the full variable domain is EPEVTQTPSHQVTQMGQEVILRCVPISNHLYFYWYRQILGQKVEFLVSFYNNEISEKSEIFDDQFSVERPDGSNFTLKIRSTKLEDSAMYFCASSVGLAGSYEQYFGPGTRLTVT.

This clone appeared a single time. V usage is TRBV7-3 and J usage is TRBJ2-5, with 12 positions matching TRBD1. J lost 6 bases, V lost 5 bases, and 10 bases had no gene match. The CDR3 is 16 amino acids. Germline V CDR1 and CDR2: SGHTA, FQGTGA. The CDR3 is CASSGTGTGGIKTQYF. In DNA form, the CDR3 reads TGTGCCAGCAGCGGAACGGGGACAGGGGGCATAAAGACCCAGTACTTC.

J is TRBJ1-2 and V is TRBV30; perhaps TRBD1 as D (6 bases). V shed 1 base and J shed 3 bases, with 12 bases lying between them. The CDR3 has 14 amino acids. Germline assignment: CDR1 GTSNPN and CDR2 SVGIG (reference sequence). CDR3 protein: CAWSAGEGHYGYTF. The CDR3 nucleotides read TGTGCCTGGAGTGCAGGGGAGGGGCACTATGGCTACACCTTC.

The CDR3 region has the DNA TGTGCCATCAGTGAGAAGCGGGAGTTCACAGATACGCAGTATTTT. Translation gives CAISEKREFTDTQYF. The chain recombines TRBV10-3 with TRBJ2-3; 8 bases are a match to TRBD2. CDR3 length: 15 residues. The V gene end was trimmed by 2 bases and the J gene end by 2 bases; junction bases not matched to a gene: 3. Germline V gene sequence: CDR1 ENHRY, CDR2 SYGVKD.

The V call is TRBV27, the J call TRBJ2-7; D gene uncertain. CDR1 and CDR2 from the germline V gene are MNHEY and SMNVEV (reference sequence). The V end lost 7 bases, the J end lost 0 bases, and 10 bases lay between the germline ends. The CDR3 has 13 residues. CDR3 in amino acids: CASIGKGSYEQYF. The CDR3 nucleotides read TGTGCCAGCATAGGGAAGGGCTCCTACGAGCAGTACTTC.

The chain links TRBV27 to TRBJ1-1; D might be TRBD1 (5 bases). The length of the CDR3 is 12 residues. Trimming took 1 base from V and 8 from J, leaving 8 bases between them. In germline, CDR1 is MNHEY, CDR2 SMNVEV (reference sequence). The CDR3 is CASSLWGSEAFF. CDR3 DNA sequence: TGTGCCAGCAGTTTATGGGGGTCCGAAGCTTTCTTT.

The gene calls are TRBV3-1 (or the pseudogene TRBV3-2) and TRBJ2-1; 9 positions agree with TRBD2. The CDR3 length is 15 residues. V lost 5 bases to trimming and J lost 10 bases; unmatched junction nucleotides: 12. Germline loops: CDR1 LGHDT, CDR2 YNNKEL (reference sequence). Here the CDR3 DNA reads TGTGCCAGCAGCGTCCTCAGCGGGGGGCTAGGGGAGCAGTTCTTC. Its translation is CASSVLSGGLGEQFF.

J is TRBJ1-4 and V is TRBV6-5, with 9 bases fitting TRBD1. The germline gives CDR1 MNHEY, CDR2 SVGAGI. V was pared by 6 bases and J by 5 bases, with 4 bases of the junction left unmatched. This CDR3 is built from 14 residues. The CDR3 region has the DNA TGTGCCAGCAGGACCGGGACAGGGAATGAAAAACTGTTTTTT. Amino acids: CASRTGTGNEKLFF.

The chain couples TRBV6-5 to TRBJ1-1; tentatively, D is TRBD1 (5 bases). Germline CDR1 is MNHEY and CDR2 is SVGAGI. V dropped 2 bases and J dropped 3 bases, with 10 bases sitting between them. The CDR3 has 14 residues. The CDR3 sequence: CASSYPGLDTEAFF. The CDR3 coding sequence is TGTGCCAGCAGTTACCCAGGGCTGGACACTGAAGCTTTCTTT.

This rearrangement joins TRBV10-3 to TRBJ2-5; the match to TRBD2 covers 11 bases. The germline V gene encodes CDR1 ENHRY and CDR2 SYGVKD. V lost 8 bases, J lost 4 bases, and 6 bases stayed unmatched. The CDR3 sequence is 14 residues long. The CDR3 region has the DNA TGTGCCATCGGAGAACTAGCGGGAGCAGAGACCCAGTACTTC. It codes for CAIGELAGAETQYF.

The V gene is TRBV27, the J gene TRBJ2-3; no reliable D call. The CDR3 runs to 14 residues. V was pared by 3 bases and J by 2 bases, with 9 bases between. CDR1 and CDR2 (germline): MNHEY, SMNVEV (reference sequence). The CDR3 DNA reads TGTGCCAGCAGTTTCTTGGGTCCCACAGATACGCAGTATTTT. It encodes CASSFLGPTDTQYF.

The chain recombines TRBV5-6 with TRBJ2-3, with a possible D match to TRBD1 (6 bases). The V and J ends lost 4 bases and 0 bases respectively, with 15 bases between them. The length of the CDR3 is 16 residues. CDR1 and CDR2 from the germline V gene are SGHDT and YYEEEE. CDR3 sequence (DNA): TGTGCCAGCAGCGATGCCGGGACACGAAGCACAGATACGCAGTATTTT. Encoded protein: CASSDAGTRSTDTQYF.

This clone occurred once. The chain has TRBV19 and TRBJ1-5; 8 bases are a match to TRBD1. The junction had 3 bases not matched to a gene; V was cut back by 3 bases and J by 5 bases. From germline, CDR1 is LNHDA and CDR2 SQIVND (reference sequence). The CDR3 sequence is 14 residues long. CDR3 sequence: CASSISGGDQPQHF. CDR3 bases: TGTGCCAGTAGTATTTCAGGGGGCGATCAGCCCCAGCATTTT.

The chain employs TRBV7-2 and TRBJ2-1, with D unresolved. Germline V CDR1 and CDR2: SGHTA, FQGNSA. This CDR3 has 11 residues. Trimming cost V 2 bases and J 13 bases, with 9 bases left between them. CDR3 residues: CASSLLNAQFF. CDR3 sequence (DNA): TGTGCCAGCAGCTTACTCAACGCCCAGTTCTTC.

This rearrangement joins TRBV5-5 to TRBJ2-5, with 7 bases matching TRBD2. V trimming: 0 bases; J trimming: 5 bases; junction bases outside the gene matches: 7. The CDR3 length is 15 residues. Germline CDR1 reads SGHKS; CDR2 reads YYEKEE (reference sequence). The CDR3 DNA is TGTGCCAGCAGCTTGGACGGGAGGTACGGGGAGACCCAGTACTTC. Protein product: CASSLDGRYGETQYF.

The chain is built from TRBV5-8 and TRBJ1-3; 7 bases are a match to TRBD1. Per the germline V gene, CDR1 is SGHTS and CDR2 is YDEGEE. The CDR3 is made up of 17 amino acids. With 4 bases clipped from V and 0 bases from J, the junction kept 10 bases outside the gene matches. The CDR3 DNA is TGTGCCAGCAGCACCGACAGGGATGCGCTCTCTGGAAACACCATATATTTT. This sequence encodes CASSTDRDALSGNTIYF.